This entry lists 31 T cell receptor beta chains sequenced from one sample in a study of blood T cell repertoires in COVID-19. This table comes from immunoSEQ multiplex PCR, and its TCRdb copy is limited to in-frame clones, with some not included. The sample records about 100,000 clones, 90% to 95% being singletons. The sequencing input was peripheral blood. The source of these receptors is a human donor with active COVID-19. The donor label of this sample is uncertain.

This chain links TRBV7-9 with TRBJ1-1; D is perhaps TRBD1 (6 bases). The CDR3 covers 14 residues. Germline V gives CDR1 SEHNR, CDR2 FQNEAQ (reference sequence). V dropped 4 bases and J dropped 1 base, with 10 bases sitting between them. The CDR3 loop reads CASSSPGQNTEAFF. The CDR3 region has the DNA TGTGCCAGCAGCTCACCGGGACAGAACACTGAAGCTTTCTTT.

This clone was seen more than once but under ten times. The J gene is TRBJ1-2, the V gene TRBV10-3; 7 bases line up with TRBD1. The CDR3 runs 13 residues. J was trimmed by 4 bases and V by 5 bases; bases with no gene match: 4. Germline V gene sequence: CDR1 ENHRY, CDR2 SYGVKD. The CDR3 nucleotides are TGTGCCATCAGTCCCCGACAGGGCTATGGCTACACCTTC. Its protein is CAISPRQGYGYTF.

This clone was seen just once. The V call is TRBV2, the J call TRBJ2-3; 12 bases agree with TRBD2. Germline V gene sequence: CDR1 SNHLY, CDR2 FYNNEI. V lost 5 bases and J lost 3; bases outside the gene matches: 12. CDR3 size: 18 residues. The CDR3, as DNA: TGTGCCAGCAGTCGACGAACGACTAGCGGGGGAGCAACAGATACGCAGTATTTT. The encoded protein is CASSRRTTSGGATDTQYF.

The gene calls are TRBV6-2 or TRBV6-3 and TRBJ2-3; unclear D gene. Between the trimmed V and J ends, which lost 0 bases and 6 bases, there was a span of 4 bases. Per germline, CDR1 MNHEY and CDR2 SVGEGT. The length of the CDR3 is 12 residues. CDR3 in amino acids: CASSYSRDTQYF. The DNA for the CDR3 is TGTGCCAGCAGTTACTCGAGGGATACGCAGTATTTT.

J is TRBJ1-4 and V is TRBV13; possibly TRBD1 for D (6 bases). The CDR3 length is 17 residues. Germline lookup yields CDR1 PRHDT and CDR2 FYEKMQ (reference sequence). The V gene lost 5 bases and the J gene lost 4 bases, with 20 bases spanning the gap. CDR3: CASSKRGEGRGNEKLFF. The CDR3 nucleotides read TGTGCCAGCAGCAAAAGGGGCGAGGGCAGGGGTAATGAAAAACTGTTTTTT.

This chain connects TRBV4-1 to TRBJ1-2; D gene ambiguous. The V gene lost 1 base and the J gene lost 4 bases, with 16 bases spanning the gap. The CDR3 length is 16 residues. Looked up from germline, CDR1 is MGHRA and CDR2 is YSYEKL. CDR3 DNA sequence: TGCGCCAGCAGCCAAGGGGAGGCGCTCGGGATCTATGGCTACACCTTC. This gives the protein CASSQGEALGIYGYTF.

This chain joins TRBV2 and TRBJ2-3; a weak D match, TRBD2 (5 bases). The germline V gene has CDR1 SNHLY and CDR2 FYNNEI. Trimming shortened V by 1 base and J by 4 bases, and 15 bases separated the two germline ends. CDR3 size: 16 residues. CDR3 nucleotides: TGTGCCAGCAGTGAAGGGTCAGCGGATGCGGCAGATACGCAGTATTTT. Translating it yields CASSEGSADAADTQYF.

In nucleotides, the CDR3 is TGTGCCAGTACTGAACACGGGGGGAATTCACCCCTCCACTTT. Translated: CASTEHGGNSPLHF. The genes are TRBV19 and TRBJ1-6; D might be TRBD1 (5 bases). V lost 7 bases and J 7 bases, leaving 14 bases between the germline ends. Germline CDR1 LNHDA, CDR2 SQIVND (reference sequence). The CDR3 extends over 14 amino acids.

The V call is TRBV6-5, the J call TRBJ2-7, with 11 bases aligning to TRBD1. This CDR3 contains 14 residues. Germline V gene data show CDR1 as MNHEY and CDR2 as SVGAGI. The trim removed 7 bases at V and 5 bases at J, leaving 7 bases unmatched. DNA of the CDR3: TGTGCCAGCATAAAGGGACAGGGGGGCAACGAGCAGTACTTC. Translating it yields CASIKGQGGNEQYF.

This clone was seen only once. The gene calls are TRBV6-5 and TRBJ1-1; 7 nucleotides match TRBD1. V was clipped by 6 bases and J by 1 base; unmatched bases: 8. There are 15 residues in the CDR3. Germline V gene lookup returns CDR1 MNHEY and CDR2 SVGAGI. The DNA for the CDR3 is TGTGCCAGCAGAGCCAGACAGGGTCAGAACACTGAAGCTTTCTTT. As protein: CASRARQGQNTEAFF.

The V gene is TRBV4-3, the J gene TRBJ1-2; D not resolved. The CDR3 loop spans 14 amino acids. The germline V gene encodes CDR1 LGHNA and CDR2 YSLEER. With 3 bases removed from V and 2 bases from J, the gap between germline ends came to 10 bases. CDR3 residues: CASSHRVGNYGYTF. The CDR3 coding sequence is TGCGCCAGCAGCCACCGGGTAGGAAACTATGGCTACACCTTC.

The chain couples TRBV19 to TRBJ2-4, with 7 bases aligning to TRBD1. CDR3 length equals 14 residues. V lost 6 bases to trimming and J lost 6 bases; unmatched junction nucleotides: 8. CDR1 is LNHDA and CDR2 is SQIVND in the germline V gene (reference sequence). The CDR3 protein is CASRTPGQTNIQYF. In DNA form, the CDR3 reads TGTGCCAGTAGGACCCCGGGACAGACAAACATTCAGTACTTC.

This chain uses TRBV19 with TRBJ2-4, with D perhaps matching TRBD2 (5 bases). V was trimmed by 0 bases and J by 6 bases, leaving 12 bases between them. The length of the CDR3 is 15 residues. Germline V gene sequence: CDR1 LNHDA, CDR2 SQIVND (reference sequence). The CDR3 coding sequence is TGTGCCAGTAGTATAGAGGGCGGAGGACTAAACATTCAGTACTTC. Translation: CASSIEGGGLNIQYF.

V usage is TRBV2 and J usage is TRBJ2-5; TRBD1 is a possible D gene (5 bases). This CDR3 comprises 17 residues. Germline CDR1 SNHLY, CDR2 FYNNEI. The germline V and J ends were trimmed by 4 bases and 2 bases, with 20 bases remaining between them. This CDR3 is CASSAPIGSDRQETQYF. The CDR3 nucleotides read TGTGCCAGCAGTGCACCGATAGGATCTGACAGACAAGAGACCCAGTACTTC.

The CDR3 loop is CASSDPGQGGHNEQFF. CDR3 in DNA: TGCGCCAGCAGCGACCCGGGACAGGGAGGACACAATGAGCAGTTCTTC. The chain uses TRBV5-1 and TRBJ2-1, with 9 bases aligning to TRBD1. Germline-derived CDR1 and CDR2 are SGHRS and YFSETQ. This CDR3 comprises 16 residues. V was pared by 4 bases and J by 5 bases, with 10 bases of the junction left unmatched.

The chain is built from TRBV7-8 and TRBJ2-1; possibly TRBD2 for D (5 bases). Germline CDR1 reads SGHVS; CDR2 reads FQNEAQ. The CDR3 spans 17 residues. V was clipped by 5 bases and J by 10 bases, with 27 bases between them. The CDR3 DNA sequence: TGTGCCAGCAGCCCGACACAACAGCCTTGGCCGGGGTGGGAGCAGTTCTTC. Its translation: CASSPTQQPWPGWEQFF. The whole variable domain, remainder taken from reference TRBV7-8 and TRBJ2-1, is GAGVSQSPRYKVAKRGQDVALRCDPISGHVSLFWYQQALGQGPEFLTYFQNEAQLDKSGLPSDRFFAERPEGSVSTLKIQRTQQEDSAVYLCASSPTQQPWPGWEQFFGPGTRLTVL.

The chain carries TRBV6-5 and TRBJ1-2; 8 bases line up with TRBD1. The CDR3 covers 14 residues. Germline V CDR1 and CDR2: MNHEY, SVGAGI. The junction had 6 bases not matched to a gene; V was cut back by 7 bases and J by 2 bases. CDR3 in amino acids: CASKSAGGNYGYTF. The CDR3 nucleotides read TGTGCCAGCAAGTCGGCAGGGGGCAACTATGGCTACACCTTC.

V gene TRBV20-1 combines with J gene TRBJ2-1; D is perhaps TRBD1 (6 bases). Looked up from germline, CDR1 is DFQATT and CDR2 is SNEGSKA (reference sequence). This CDR3 is built from 15 residues. With 5 bases removed from V and 9 bases from J, the gap between germline ends came to 23 bases. The CDR3 sequence: CSAGGIGQTPPEQFF. The CDR3 DNA is TGCAGTGCTGGTGGGATTGGACAGACACCCCCTGAGCAGTTCTTC.

This clone was counted once. The V call is TRBV24-1, the J call TRBJ1-2; the D gene is possibly TRBD1 (5 bases). Germline V gene lookup returns CDR1 KGHDR and CDR2 SFDVKD. Trimming removed 1 base from V and 2 bases from J, with 16 bases in between. This CDR3 has 17 residues. The CDR3 DNA sequence: TGTGCCACCAGTGATTTCCACATGGACACCACAAACTATGGCTACACCTTC. Translated: CATSDFHMDTTNYGYTF.

V and J are TRBV18 and TRBJ2-7; tentative D call: TRBD1 (5 bases). V was clipped by 3 bases and J by 2 bases, with 11 bases between them. Germline loops: CDR1 KGHSH, CDR2 LQKENI. This CDR3 is 14 amino acids long. CDR3 amino acids: CASSPGPGTYEQYF. The CDR3 DNA reads as TGTGCCAGCTCACCGGGGCCAGGGACCTACGAGCAGTACTTC.

This rearrangement joins TRBV19 to TRBJ1-1, with D possibly TRBD1 on 5 matching bases. Germline-derived CDR1 and CDR2 are LNHDA and SQIVND (reference sequence). Trimming pared 7 bases from V and 1 base from J, leaving 10 bases between. CDR3 size: 13 residues. The CDR3 region has the DNA TGTGCCAGTAAAGGGCAGGGGAACACTGAAGCTTTCTTT. It is translated as CASKGQGNTEAFF.

The chain employs TRBV7-9 and TRBJ2-5; tentative D call: TRBD1 (6 bases). Germline loops: CDR1 SEHNR, CDR2 FQNEAQ (reference sequence). There are 12 residues in the CDR3. V was pared by 6 bases and J by 5 bases, with 10 bases between. Here the CDR3 reads CASSQRGETQYF. Written as DNA, the CDR3 is TGTGCCAGCAGTCAAAGGGGGGAGACCCAGTACTTC.

The rearrangement uses TRBV18 and TRBJ2-1, with 13 bases matching TRBD2. J was trimmed by 10 bases and V by 2 bases; bases with no gene match: 5. From germline, CDR1 is KGHSH and CDR2 LQKENI. This CDR3 comprises 15 residues. The CDR3 bases are TGTGCCAGCTCACCAACCGGACTAGCGGGGGTCGAGCAGTTCTTC. Its protein is CASSPTGLAGVEQFF.

This clone was seen just once. This chain's CDR3 is CASSSLSGGTDTQYF. DNA for the CDR3: TGTGCCAGCAGTTCCCTTTCTGGGGGGACAGATACGCAGTATTTT. The chain combines TRBV6-4 with TRBJ2-3; D may be TRBD2 (6 bases). The V end was cut by 5 bases, the J end by 3 bases, with 15 bases between. The CDR3 runs to 15 residues. The germline V gene encodes CDR1 MRHNA and CDR2 SNTAGT.

The V and J genes are TRBV19 and TRBJ2-5; 8 bases map to TRBD2. Germline V gene lookup returns CDR1 LNHDA and CDR2 SQIVND (reference sequence). The CDR3 sequence is 15 residues long. V lost 3 bases, J lost 1 base, and 4 bases stayed unmatched. Here the CDR3 reads CASSILSGAQETQYF. As DNA, the CDR3 is TGTGCCAGTAGTATTCTTAGCGGGGCCCAAGAGACCCAGTACTTC.

V usage is TRBV7-9 and J usage is TRBJ2-1, with 8 bases that match TRBD2. CDR1 is SEHNR and CDR2 is FQNEAQ in the germline V gene (reference sequence). The CDR3 covers 18 residues. The J segment lost 2 bases and the V segment lost 0 bases, leaving 9 bases of the junction unmatched. The CDR3 nucleotides are TGTGCCAGCAGCTTAGCGGGGGAAGCGGGGGATCCCTACAATGAGCAGTTCTTC. It translates to CASSLAGEAGDPYNEQFF.

V usage is TRBV5-1 and J usage is TRBJ1-4, with 8 bases matching TRBD1. The CDR3 runs 14 residues. Per the germline V gene, CDR1 is SGHRS and CDR2 is YFSETQ. Trimming took 0 bases from V and 7 from J; bases not matched to a gene: 2. The CDR3, as DNA: TGCGCCAGCAGCTTGGGAGGACAGGGTGAAAAACTGTTTTTT. Translated, it gives CASSLGGQGEKLFF.

This CDR3 is CASSLGSLTDTQYF. CDR3 coding DNA: TGCGCCAGCAGCTTGGGTTCTCTAACAGATACGCAGTATTTT. The V and J genes are TRBV5-1 and TRBJ2-3; no clear D. Trimming took 0 bases from V and 3 from J, leaving 8 bases between them. Germline V gene lookup returns CDR1 SGHRS and CDR2 YFSETQ. This CDR3 has 14 amino acids.

The chain has TRBV27 and TRBJ2-7; 11 nucleotides align to TRBD1. Losses at the gene ends were 6 bases for V and 3 bases for J; bases not matched to a gene: 4. The CDR3 is 14 amino acids. Germline lookup yields CDR1 MNHEY and CDR2 SMNVEV (reference sequence). The CDR3 loop is CASRSGTGGYEQYF. The CDR3 DNA is TGTGCCAGCAGGTCCGGGACAGGGGGCTACGAGCAGTACTTC.

This clone was detected once. The chain links TRBV9 to TRBJ1-4, with 10 nucleotides matching TRBD1. V gave up 3 bases and J gave up 7 bases; unmatched junction bases: 6. The germline CDR1 and CDR2 sequences are SGDLS and YYNGEE. The CDR3 spans 15 residues. CDR3 sequence: CASSALTGGGEKLFF. CDR3 DNA: TGTGCCAGCAGCGCCCTGACAGGGGGCGGTGAAAAACTGTTTTTT.

This clone has just a few counts. In DNA, the CDR3 is TGCGCCAGCAGCCCCCTGAATCGGGTAAACGAGCAGTACTTC. This sequence encodes CASSPLNRVNEQYF. The chain couples TRBV5-1 to TRBJ2-7; D is uncertain. This CDR3 spans 14 amino acids. The germline V and J ends were trimmed by 4 bases and 5 bases, with 16 bases remaining between them. The germline V gene has CDR1 SGHRS and CDR2 YFSETQ.